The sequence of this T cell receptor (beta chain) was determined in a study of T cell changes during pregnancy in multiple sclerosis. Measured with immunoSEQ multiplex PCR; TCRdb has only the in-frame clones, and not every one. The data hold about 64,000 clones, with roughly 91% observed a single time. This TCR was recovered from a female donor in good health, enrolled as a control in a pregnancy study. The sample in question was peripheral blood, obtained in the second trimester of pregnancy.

The CDR3 DNA reads as TGTGCCAGCAGCTTGCGGGTCGGGGAGCTGTTTTTT. Amino acids: CASSLRVGELFF. The chain uses TRBV7-3 and TRBJ2-2; D is possibly TRBD2 (5 bases). Germline assignment: CDR1 SGHTA and CDR2 FQGTGA. Trimming removed 3 bases from V and 7 bases from J, with 6 bases in between. The CDR3 runs to 12 residues.